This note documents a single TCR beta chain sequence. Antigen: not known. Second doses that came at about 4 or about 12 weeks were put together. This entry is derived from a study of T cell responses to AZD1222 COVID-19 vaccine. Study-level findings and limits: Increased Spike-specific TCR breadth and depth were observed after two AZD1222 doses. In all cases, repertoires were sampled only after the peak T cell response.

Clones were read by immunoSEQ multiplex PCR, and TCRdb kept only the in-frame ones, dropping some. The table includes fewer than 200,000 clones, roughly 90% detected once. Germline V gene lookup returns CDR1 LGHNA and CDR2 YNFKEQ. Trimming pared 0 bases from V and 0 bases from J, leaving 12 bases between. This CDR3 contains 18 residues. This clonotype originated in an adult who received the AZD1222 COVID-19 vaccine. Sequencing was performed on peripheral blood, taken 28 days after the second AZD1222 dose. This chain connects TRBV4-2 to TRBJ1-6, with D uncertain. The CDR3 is CASSQDEASISYNSPLHF. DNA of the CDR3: TGTGCCAGCAGCCAAGATGAGGCCAGCATCTCCTATAATTCACCCCTCCACTTT.